This T cell receptor beta chain is from a study of T cells in Graves' hyperthyroidism and ophthalmopathy. General study results and limits: Blood also showed most of the thyroid clonotypes that were expanded above 0.001. A model of 13 V-J pairs discriminated ophthalmopathy from stable hyperthyroidism.

RNA transcripts yielded amplified TCR beta CDR3 regions. In the first-round RT-PCR of the TCR CDR3, the HTBI primer set was used. In TCRdb, the multiplex PCR reads were re-called with MiXCR into one record per CDR3 protein. The sample has a few hundred thousand distinct CDR3 sequences; more than 14% are singletons. Germline CDR1 is SEHNR and CDR2 is FQNEAQ (reference sequence). V was shortened by 5 bases and J by 5 bases, with 18 bases between the two germline ends. This CDR3 region has 15 residues. This clonotype was seen at least ten times. The antigen is undetermined. Ophthalmopathy patients had Clinical Activity Score at least 3, NOSPECS grade at least 4, duration under 3 months.

This clonotype originated in a woman under 40 with Graves' ophthalmopathy. Sequenced: blood. The chain has TRBV7-9 and TRBJ1-1, with a weak D call TRBD1 (5 bases). CDR3 DNA sequence: TGTGCCAGCAGCGCTGCCGGGACGTTGAGGACTGAAGCTTTCTTT. Its translation: CASSAAGTLRTEAFF.